These 21 T cell receptor beta chains originate from one sample sequenced in a study of identical twins. TCRdb re-derived calls from the 5' RACE reads in MiXCR, one entry per CDR3 protein. The sample records under 350,000 distinct CDR3 sequences, roughly 9.8% being singletons. These same records also appear under a second study, on yellow fever vaccine responses in identical twins.

Sample: CD8+ T cells sorted from blood. The receptors originated from a woman in her late teens or twenties in good health.

This clonotype came up many times. The chain recombines TRBV7-8 with TRBJ2-7; D is unclear. This CDR3 region has 12 residues. Trimming removed 1 base at V and 4 bases at J, with 5 bases between. CDR1 is SGHVS and CDR2 is FQNEAQ in the germline V gene. The CDR3 nucleotides read TGTGCCAGCAGCTTAGAGGTGTACGAGCAGTACTTC. Its protein product is CASSLEVYEQYF.

This clonotype came up many times. The rearrangement joins TRBV5-1 to TRBJ2-1; TRBD2 might be the D (6 bases). The CDR3 spans 16 residues. Between the trimmed V and J ends, which lost 0 bases and 5 bases, there was a span of 15 bases. CDR1 and CDR2 from the germline V gene are SGHRS and YFSETQ. The chain's CDR3 is CASSLAVGGLDNEQFF. CDR3 nucleotides: TGCGCCAGCAGCTTGGCCGTCGGGGGATTGGACAATGAGCAGTTCTTC.

This chain connects TRBV7-9 to TRBJ2-1; 7 bases align to TRBD1. CDR1 and CDR2 from the germline V gene are SEHNR and FQNEAQ (reference sequence). V lost 3 bases, J lost 13 bases, and 3 bases stayed unmatched. The CDR3 covers 11 residues. CDR3 loop: CASSLTGPQFF. CDR3 bases: TGTGCCAGCAGCTTGACAGGGCCCCAGTTCTTC.

Ten or more counts support this clonotype. This sequence joins TRBV5-6 and TRBJ2-1; no reliable D call. CDR3 length equals 15 residues. Germline values: CDR1 SGHDT, CDR2 YYEEEE. The V gene lost 0 bases and the J gene lost 0 bases, with 7 bases spanning the gap. The CDR3 loop reads CASSLDQSSYNEQFF. The CDR3 nucleotides read TGTGCCAGCAGCTTGGACCAGAGCTCCTACAATGAGCAGTTCTTC.

This clonotype was seen many times. J is TRBJ2-7 and V is TRBV12-3 or TRBV12-4; D remains ambiguous. CDR3 length: 12 residues. V lost 5 bases and J lost 5, with 10 bases in between. Here the CDR3 DNA reads TGTGCCAGCAGTACTCCGGGTAACGAGCAGTACTTC. Its translation is CASSTPGNEQYF.

As for this clonotype: A much larger clone lies one base from this, so it may be a read error. The chain carries TRBV5-1 and TRBJ2-3; tentative D call: TRBD1 (5 bases). The end of the DNA is better explained by TRBJ1-5, so the J call may be wrong. This CDR3 is built from 16 residues. CDR1 SGHRS and CDR2 YFSETQ come from the germline V gene. CDR3 in amino acids: CASSSLRAVRGDTQHF. As DNA, the CDR3 is TGCGCCAGCAGCTCCCTGCGGGCGGTACGGGGGGATACGCAGCATTTT.

This clonotype has only a few counts. The V call is TRBV27, the J call TRBJ1-1; 11 bases are a match to TRBD1. The CDR3 is 15 residues long. Germline CDR1 and CDR2: MNHEY and SMNVEV (reference sequence). V shed 6 bases and J 3 bases; nucleotides not matched to a gene: 6. The chain's CDR3 is CASRSLGQGDTEAFF. In DNA form, the CDR3 reads TGTGCCAGCAGGAGCCTGGGACAGGGGGACACTGAAGCTTTCTTT.

The chain employs TRBV13 and TRBJ2-7; 10 bases agree with TRBD2. J gave up 5 bases and V 5 bases, and 12 bases lay outside the gene matches. Germline V gives CDR1 PRHDT, CDR2 FYEKMQ (reference sequence). The CDR3 loop spans 16 amino acids. CDR3 DNA sequence: TGTGCCAGCAGCAGCTTGGCTAGCGGGAGTCCCCACGAGCAGTACTTC. This encodes CASSSLASGSPHEQYF.

This clonotype was detected many times. This chain uses TRBV7-2 with TRBJ1-6; D is undetermined. This CDR3 has 14 amino acids. From germline, CDR1 is SGHTA and CDR2 FQGNSA. With 5 bases removed from V and 7 bases from J, the gap between germline ends came to 12 bases. The DNA for the CDR3 is TGTGCCAGCAGCGTAGGACTGAGCAATTCACCCCTCCACTTT. This encodes CASSVGLSNSPLHF.

The chain is built from TRBV18 and TRBJ2-7; 7 nucleotides match TRBD2. Germline V gives CDR1 KGHSH, CDR2 LQKENI. Trimming removed 6 bases from V and 6 bases from J; junction bases left unmatched: 8. There are 13 residues in the CDR3. The CDR3 sequence is CASSEGPGGEQYF. In DNA form, the CDR3 reads TGTGCCAGCTCCGAAGGGCCGGGGGGCGAGCAGTACTTC.

A few counts support this clonotype. The V gene is TRBV5-5, the J gene TRBJ2-3; possibly TRBD1 or TRBD2 for D (5 bases each). The CDR3 covers 18 residues. Trimming took off 3 bases at V and 1 base at J, with 21 bases between the two ends. From germline, CDR1 is SGHKS and CDR2 YYEKEE (reference sequence). The CDR3 DNA follows: TGTGCCAGCAGCTCCCGGGGCAAGGATCTCCGCGGCACAGATACGCAGTATTTT. Residues: CASSSRGKDLRGTDTQYF.

This rearrangement joins TRBV28 to TRBJ2-5, with D possibly TRBD1 on 5 matching bases. Trimming left V 3 bases short and J 2 bases short, with 25 bases between. Germline assignment: CDR1 MDHEN and CDR2 SYDVKM. The length of the CDR3 is 19 residues. The CDR3 is CASSLINVVRQGYQETQYF. CDR3 sequence (DNA): TGTGCCAGCAGTTTGATAAACGTGGTTCGGCAGGGTTATCAAGAGACCCAGTACTTC.

J is TRBJ2-2 and V is TRBV4-1, with D possibly matching TRBD2 (6 bases). The CDR3 is 15 amino acids. Germline CDR1 MGHRA, CDR2 YSYEKL. V was cut by 4 bases and J by 0 bases, with 9 bases left in between. The DNA of the CDR3 is TGCGCCAGCAGCCTTGGACTATCGAACACCGGGGAGCTGTTTTTT. Amino acid sequence: CASSLGLSNTGELFF.

There are many counts of this clonotype. V is TRBV29-1 and J is TRBJ2-3; TRBD2 aligns across 7 bases. The CDR3 covers 13 residues. Per the germline V gene, CDR1 is SQVTM and CDR2 is ANQGSEA. Trimming at V came to 6 bases and at J to 3 bases, leaving 6 bases not matched to a gene. The CDR3 spells CSVPTGGTDTQYF. The DNA of the CDR3 is TGCAGCGTACCGACCGGGGGGACAGATACGCAGTATTTT.

This clonotype has ten or more counts. In DNA form, the CDR3 reads TGCGCCAGCAGCCAAGATCATCGCGGAGCCTACAATGAGCAGTTCTTC. It specifies CASSQDHRGAYNEQFF. The rearrangement uses TRBV4-3 and TRBJ2-1; D ambiguous. Trimming removed 0 bases at V and 2 bases at J, with 11 bases between. The CDR3 runs to 16 residues. Germline CDR1 reads LGHNA; CDR2 reads YSLEER.

Concerning this clonotype: At one of its ends the junction is not consistent with the germline gene, which may arise from a read error. V gene TRBV4-2 combines with J gene TRBJ2-2; 7 bases map to TRBD1. Germline V gene data show CDR1 as LGHNA and CDR2 as YNFKEQ. CDR3 length: 14 amino acids. CDR3 in DNA: TGTGTCAGCAGCCCAGGGACAGAGACCGGGGAGCTGTTTTTT. Translated, it gives CVSSPGTETGELFF.

Many counts were recorded for this clonotype. The genes are TRBV5-1 and TRBJ2-7; D tentatively fits TRBD1 or TRBD2 (7 bases each). The CDR3 has 18 amino acids. In germline, CDR1 is SGHRS, CDR2 YFSETQ. The V end was cut by 4 bases, the J end by 5 bases, with 28 bases between. CDR3 DNA: TGCGCCAGCAGCCCAGGGGACAGACTTACCGGGACTAAGAACGAGCAGTACTTC. Protein product: CASSPGDRLTGTKNEQYF.

This clonotype came up a few times. The rearrangement links TRBV9 to TRBJ2-3; 8 positions match TRBD2. Germline lookup yields CDR1 SGDLS and CDR2 YYNGEE. V gave up 0 bases and J gave up 0 bases; unmatched junction bases: 3. The CDR3 has 16 residues. For the CDR3, the DNA is TGTGCCAGCAGCGTAGGACTAGCGTCTAGCACAGATACGCAGTATTTT. The encoded protein is CASSVGLASSTDTQYF.

This clonotype was picked up many times. This chain joins TRBV6-1 and TRBJ1-1, with TRBD1 matching 8 bases. The CDR3 extends over 15 amino acids. J gave up 5 bases and V 3 bases, and 8 bases lay outside the gene matches. The germline V gene has CDR1 MNHNS and CDR2 SASEGT. In DNA, the CDR3 is TGTGCCAGCAGTGAGATCGGACAGGGTGGGACTGAAGCTTTCTTT. Protein sequence: CASSEIGQGGTEAFF.

Only a few counts were recorded for this clonotype. J is TRBJ2-5 and V is TRBV27, with TRBD2 identical over 7 bases. Per the germline V gene, CDR1 is MNHEY and CDR2 is SMNVEV (reference sequence). This CDR3 comprises 16 residues. Trimming removed 0 bases from V and 3 bases from J; junction bases left unmatched: 7. Written as DNA, the CDR3 is TGTGCCAGCAGTTTATCGTTTTACCTAGCGGAAGAGACCCAGTACTTC. It is translated as CASSLSFYLAEETQYF.

The chain joins TRBV19 to TRBJ2-1, with TRBD1 matching 7 bases. The J segment lost 7 bases and the V segment lost 5 bases, leaving 14 bases of the junction unmatched. Germline CDR1 is LNHDA and CDR2 is SQIVND (reference sequence). This CDR3 region has 16 residues. In nucleotides, the CDR3 is TGTGCCAGTAGTGGAGTGACAGGGTTTCCCGGGAATGAGCAGTTCTTC. Translation gives CASSGVTGFPGNEQFF. Supplemented by reference TRBV19 and TRBJ2-1, the full variable domain reads DGGITQSPKYLFRKEGQNVTLSCEQNLNHDAMYWYRQDPGQGLRLIYYSQIVNDFQKGDIAEGYSVSREKKESFPLTVTSAQKNPTAFYLCASSGVTGFPGNEQFFGPGTRLTVL.